This entry lists 21 T cell receptor beta chains sequenced from one sample in a study of neurological immune-mediated disorders. TCRdb redid the calling of the 5' RACE reads with MiXCR, one entry per CDR3 protein. The table records 66,000 or so distinct CDR3 sequences, 4% to 6% of them present only once. The sequenced material came from PBMCs. Receptor source: a woman aged 25 to 45 with multiple sclerosis.

This clonotype was detected many times. The chain couples TRBV6-1 to TRBJ2-7, with unresolved D. Trimming removed 2 bases from V and 3 bases from J, with 14 bases in between. The CDR3 runs to 15 residues. From germline, CDR1 is MNHNS and CDR2 SASEGT. The CDR3 nucleotides are TGTGCCAGCAGTGAAATGAGTTTCACCCACTACGAGCAGTACTTC. Translating gives CASSEMSFTHYEQYF.

This clonotype was counted many times. This chain uses TRBV20-1 with TRBJ1-3; D is unresolved. Germline CDR1 and CDR2: DFQATT and SNEGSKA (reference sequence). This CDR3 region has 13 residues. V was cut by 3 bases and J by 4 bases, with 10 bases left in between. The CDR3 coding sequence is TGCAGTGCTAGGTCGGGTAGCGGAAACACCATATATTTT. This sequence encodes CSARSGSGNTIYF.

The sample holds many counts of this clonotype. The chain combines TRBV29-1 with TRBJ1-2, with D uncertain. The germline gives CDR1 SQVTM, CDR2 ANQGSEA. The CDR3 loop spans 12 amino acids. Trimming left V 6 bases short and J 5 bases short, with 13 bases between. The CDR3 coding sequence is TGCAGCGTACCCGACCGGGGATATGGCTACACCTTC. It yields the protein CSVPDRGYGYTF.

This clonotype was recorded many times. This chain connects TRBV11-2 to TRBJ2-5; D is unclear. The CDR3 spans 13 residues. Germline V gives CDR1 SGHAT, CDR2 FQNNGV. V gave up 1 base and J gave up 2 bases, with 5 bases separating them. The CDR3 sequence: CASSLGQQETQYF. CDR3 nucleotides: TGTGCCAGCAGCTTAGGGCAGCAAGAGACCCAGTACTTC. Filled out from reference TRBV11-2 and TRBJ2-5, the complete variable domain reads EAGVAQSPRYKIIEKRQSVAFWCNPISGHATLYWYQQILGQGPKLLIQFQNNGVVDDSQLPKDRFSAERLKGVDSTLKIQPAKLEDSAVYLCASSLGQQETQYFGPGTRLLVL.

This clonotype was recorded a few times. This chain connects TRBV20-1 to TRBJ2-1; 7 positions match TRBD1. Trimming at V came to 5 bases and at J to 4 bases, leaving 11 bases not matched to a gene. CDR1 is DFQATT and CDR2 is SNEGSKA in the germline V gene (reference sequence). This CDR3 region has 15 residues. In DNA, the CDR3 is TGCAGTGCTGTTACCGGGACAGAACATTACAATGAGCAGTTCTTC. This encodes CSAVTGTEHYNEQFF.

This clonotype was detected many times. The V and J genes are TRBV5-1 and TRBJ1-5, with 9 bases that match TRBD1. The CDR3 loop spans 16 amino acids. V gave up 2 bases and J gave up 2 bases; unmatched junction bases: 5. The germline V gene encodes CDR1 SGHRS and CDR2 YFSETQ. The CDR3 sequence: CASSFTGGLGNQPQHF. CDR3 bases: TGCGCCAGCAGCTTCACAGGGGGCCTTGGCAATCAGCCCCAGCATTTT.

This clonotype was detected ten times or more. The chain uses TRBV5-1 and TRBJ1-4; no firm D call. CDR3 length: 14 residues. Germline values: CDR1 SGHRS, CDR2 YFSETQ. Trimming pared 4 bases from V and 3 bases from J, leaving 10 bases between. CDR3 amino acids: CASSRTEPNEKLFF. The CDR3 nucleotides are TGCGCCAGCAGCCGGACGGAACCTAATGAAAAACTGTTTTTT.

The sample holds many counts of this clonotype. The gene calls are TRBV9 and TRBJ2-5; TRBD1 is a possible D gene (5 bases). CDR3 size: 16 residues. Germline assignment: CDR1 SGDLS and CDR2 YYNGEE. Trimming removed 3 bases at V and 2 bases at J, with 17 bases between. This CDR3 is CASSASIGRAQETQYF. In DNA form, the CDR3 reads TGTGCCAGCAGCGCCTCGATCGGCAGGGCTCAAGAGACCCAGTACTTC.

This clonotype was seen repeatedly, ten times or more. This sequence joins TRBV20-1 and TRBJ2-3; 7 positions match TRBD2. Unmatched junction bases numbered 11, after V lost 1 base and J lost 4 bases. Germline assignment: CDR1 DFQATT and CDR2 SNEGSKA (reference sequence). The CDR3 extends over 16 amino acids. CDR3 DNA sequence: TGCAGTGCTAGAGGCTTGAGCGGGACGGCCCCAGATACGCAGTATTTT. Its translation is CSARGLSGTAPDTQYF.

This clonotype has ten or more counts. The CDR3 sequence is CASSLGPGENEQFF. The DNA for the CDR3 is TGCGCCAGCAGCTTGGGTCCGGGGGAGAATGAGCAGTTCTTC. This rearrangement joins TRBV5-1 to TRBJ2-1; a possible D gene is TRBD2 (6 bases). Trimming took 0 bases from V and 7 from J, leaving 11 bases between them. The germline gives CDR1 SGHRS, CDR2 YFSETQ. This CDR3 has 14 amino acids.

This clonotype has only a few counts. The chain recombines TRBV7-9 with TRBJ1-3; TRBD1 aligns across 7 bases. V dropped 5 bases and J dropped 0; count of bases not matched to a gene: 7. The germline V gene encodes CDR1 SEHNR and CDR2 FQNEAQ (reference sequence). CDR3 length equals 16 residues. As DNA, the CDR3 is TGTGCCAGCAGCCAAGGGGGACAGCTCTCTGGAAACACCATATATTTT. The encoded protein is CASSQGGQLSGNTIYF.

This clonotype was recorded many times. The chain couples TRBV5-1 to TRBJ2-3; the D is unclear. The germline CDR1 and CDR2 sequences are SGHRS and YFSETQ. The length of the CDR3 is 13 residues. The V end lost 0 bases, the J end lost 2 bases, and 4 bases lay between the germline ends. The CDR3 DNA sequence: TGCGCCAGCAGCTTGGAGGCCACAGATACGCAGTATTTT. Protein: CASSLEATDTQYF. Using reference TRBV5-1 and TRBJ2-3 for the parts outside the CDR3, the full variable domain is KAGVTQTPRYLIKTRGQQVTLSCSPISGHRSVSWYQQTPGQGLQFLFEYFSETQRNKGNFPGRFSGRQFSNSRSEMNVSTLELGDSALYLCASSLEATDTQYFGPGTRLTVL.

There are a few counts of this clonotype. This chain connects TRBV25-1 to TRBJ2-5; D is unclear. CDR3 length: 13 residues. CDR1 and CDR2 from the germline V gene are MGHDK and SYGVNS. V lost 2 bases to trimming and J lost 4 bases, with 8 bases between them. In nucleotides, the CDR3 is TGTGCCAGCAGTGAAAGTCCGGTAGAGACCCAGTACTTC. Translating it yields CASSESPVETQYF.

This clonotype was detected ten times or more. The V gene is TRBV3-1, the J gene TRBJ2-7, with 7 positions matching TRBD1. The CDR3 has 14 residues. With V trimmed by 4 bases and J by 4 bases, 7 bases remained unmatched. CDR1 LGHDT and CDR2 YNNKEL come from the germline V gene (reference sequence). The CDR3: CASSRGKGAYEQYF. DNA of the CDR3: TGTGCCAGCAGCCGAGGGAAGGGGGCTTACGAGCAGTACTTC.

This sequence joins TRBV5-1 and TRBJ1-6; the D is unclear. Trimming shortened V by 4 bases and J by 11 bases, and 16 bases separated the two germline ends. This CDR3 spans 14 amino acids. Germline loops: CDR1 SGHRS, CDR2 YFSETQ. CDR3 coding DNA: TGCGCCAGCAGCCCGAGTTCGGGAGACACACCCCTCCACTTT. It yields the protein CASSPSSGDTPLHF.

In its sample, this clonotype was seen a few times. A much larger clone is a single base away; this may be a read error. This sequence joins TRBV20-1 and TRBJ1-2; tentatively, D is TRBD1 (5 bases). The V and J ends lost 6 bases and 1 base respectively, with 12 bases between them. The CDR3 length is 13 residues. Germline loops: CDR1 DFQATT, CDR2 SNEGSKA (reference sequence). The DNA of the CDR3 is TGCAGTGCGGCCGACAGAATTAACTATGGCTACACCTTC. Translation gives CSAADRINYGYTF.

This clonotype was counted many times. This chain joins TRBV10-3 and TRBJ1-4, with unresolved D. Between the trimmed V and J ends, which lost 11 bases and 3 bases, there was a span of 10 bases. The CDR3 sequence is 12 residues long. Germline lookup yields CDR1 ENHRY and CDR2 SYGVKD. CDR3: CASHGSNEKLFF. The CDR3 DNA is TGTGCCTCCCACGGGTCTAATGAAAAACTGTTTTTT.

This clonotype appeared many times. The chain links TRBV3-1 to TRBJ2-7; perhaps D is TRBD1 or TRBD2 (5 bases each). The V end lost 4 bases, the J end lost 6 bases, and 16 bases lay between the germline ends. The CDR3 is 14 residues long. Germline lookup yields CDR1 LGHDT and CDR2 YNNKEL (reference sequence). The CDR3 DNA reads as TGTGCCAGCAGCCCCGACAGAGCCCGGGGCGAGCAGTACTTC. It encodes CASSPDRARGEQYF.

This clonotype has a handful of counts. CDR3: CASSLDRGVVGYTF. The DNA for the CDR3 is TGTGCCAGCAGCCTGGACAGGGGCGTAGTTGGCTACACCTTC. V gene TRBV5-5 combines with J gene TRBJ1-2; the match to TRBD1 covers 9 bases. The CDR3 has 14 residues. Germline CDR1 SGHKS, CDR2 YYEKEE (reference sequence). V lost 4 bases, J lost 7 bases, and 8 bases stayed unmatched.

This clonotype was seen at least ten times. The chain uses TRBV12-3 or TRBV12-4 and TRBJ2-7, with D unresolved. This CDR3 contains 13 residues. Trimming took off 6 bases at V and 4 bases at J, with 13 bases between the two ends. CDR3 loop: CASSTLLGYEQYF. CDR3 DNA sequence: TGTGCCAGCAGCACTCTCCTTGGGTACGAGCAGTACTTC.

This clonotype has only a few counts. This chain uses TRBV12-3 or TRBV12-4 with TRBJ2-7; D gene ambiguous. V gave up 4 bases and J gave up 0 bases, with 16 bases separating them. The CDR3 runs 16 residues. DNA for the CDR3: TGTGCCAGCAGTTCCGGTCCCAGTGCAGGCTCCTACGAGCAGTACTTC. This encodes CASSSGPSAGSYEQYF.